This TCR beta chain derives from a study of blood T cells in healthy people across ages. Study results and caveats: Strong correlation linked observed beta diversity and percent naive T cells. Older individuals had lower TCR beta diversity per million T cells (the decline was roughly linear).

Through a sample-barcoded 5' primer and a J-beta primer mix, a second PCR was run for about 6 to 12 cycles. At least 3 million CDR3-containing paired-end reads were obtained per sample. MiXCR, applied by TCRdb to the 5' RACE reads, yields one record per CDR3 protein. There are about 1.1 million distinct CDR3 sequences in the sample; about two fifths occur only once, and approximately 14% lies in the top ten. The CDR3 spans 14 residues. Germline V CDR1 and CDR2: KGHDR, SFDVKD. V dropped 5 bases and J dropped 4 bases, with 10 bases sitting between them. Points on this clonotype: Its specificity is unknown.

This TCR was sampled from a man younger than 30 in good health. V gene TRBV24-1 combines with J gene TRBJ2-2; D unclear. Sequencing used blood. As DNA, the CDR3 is TGTGCCACCAGTGCCGCCTACGCCACCGGGGAGCTGTTTTTT. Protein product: CATSAAYATGELFF.